These 19 T cell receptor beta chains were sequenced from one sample in a study of cytomegalovirus exposure and HLA in healthy donors. Generated by immunoSEQ multiplex PCR, the TCRdb table keeps only in-frame clones and is missing some. The sample contains about 43,000 clones, 90% to 95% of which appear only once. The sequencing input was PBMCs. The receptors originated from a man younger than 35 in good health and CMV-seronegative.

This chain connects TRBV7-9 to TRBJ2-7; TRBD2 might be the D (6 bases). Germline V gene data show CDR1 as SEHNR and CDR2 as FQNEAQ (reference sequence). The CDR3 totals 15 residues. With 6 bases removed from V and 3 bases from J, the gap between germline ends came to 18 bases. CDR3 loop: CASSQVTGVIYEQYF. The DNA of the CDR3 is TGTGCCAGCAGTCAAGTTACGGGAGTAATCTACGAGCAGTACTTC.

V and J are TRBV2 and TRBJ1-5; no reliable D call. The germline V gene has CDR1 SNHLY and CDR2 FYNNEI. CDR3 length: 14 amino acids. V lost 7 bases and J lost 7, with 17 bases in between. Written as DNA, the CDR3 is TGTGCCAGCAACCCGGGGATGGCGGGGCAGCCCCAGCATTTT. Translating it yields CASNPGMAGQPQHF.

The rearrangement joins TRBV7-3 to TRBJ2-2; no clear D. The CDR3 has 16 residues. The V end lost 5 bases, the J end lost 6 bases, and 19 bases lay between the germline ends. Germline lookup yields CDR1 SGHTA and CDR2 FQGTGA. This CDR3 reads CASSLILGSLSGELFF. In DNA form, the CDR3 reads TGTGCCAGCAGCCTAATCCTAGGCTCCTTATCCGGGGAGCTGTTTTTT.

The CDR3 coding sequence is TGCGCCAGCCGACTAGCGGGAGGGTCCGGGGAGCTGTTTTTT. It is translated as CASRLAGGSGELFF. The V gene is TRBV5-1, the J gene TRBJ2-2; 14 bases are shared with TRBD2. With 7 bases clipped from V and 6 bases from J, the junction kept 2 bases outside the gene matches. The CDR3 loop spans 14 amino acids. Germline V gene sequence: CDR1 SGHRS, CDR2 YFSETQ.

The chain combines TRBV6-1 with TRBJ1-1; D gene ambiguous. The CDR3 has 13 residues. Deletions cut 5 bases from V and 1 base from J, with 8 bases between. CDR1 MNHNS and CDR2 SASEGT come from the germline V gene. As DNA, the CDR3 is TGTGCCAGCAGTTCTATTAGGAACACTGAAGCTTTCTTT. This encodes CASSSIRNTEAFF.

This sequence joins TRBV5-8 and TRBJ2-5; the D gene is possibly TRBD1 (6 bases). V was trimmed by 0 bases and J by 7 bases, leaving 13 bases between them. Germline lookup yields CDR1 SGHTS and CDR2 YDEGEE. This CDR3 contains 14 residues. CDR3 sequence (DNA): TGTGCCAGCAGCTTGGTGGGGGCCTGGGGGACCCAGTACTTC. Protein sequence: CASSLVGAWGTQYF.

This rearrangement joins TRBV7-3 to TRBJ2-5, with TRBD1 identical over 7 bases. V was clipped by 4 bases and J by 5 bases; unmatched bases: 16. CDR1 and CDR2 (germline): SGHTA, FQGTGA. The CDR3 length is 17 residues. The CDR3 spells CASSSRPGQSLGETQYF. For the CDR3, the DNA is TGTGCCAGCAGCTCGCGACCGGGACAGAGCTTGGGGGAGACCCAGTACTTC.

This chain joins TRBV4-1 and TRBJ2-7; 8 bases fit TRBD1. V trimming: 1 base; J trimming: 9 bases; junction bases outside the gene matches: 17. The germline V gene has CDR1 MGHRA and CDR2 YSYEKL. This CDR3 spans 17 amino acids. DNA of the CDR3: TGCGCCAGCAGCCAAGTTTCCCAGGGACAGGAATATCAGGGGCAGTACTTC. Amino acids: CASSQVSQGQEYQGQYF.

V is TRBV5-1 and J is TRBJ2-1, with 8 positions matching TRBD1. The ends lost 0 bases at V and 5 bases at J; junction bases unmatched: 7. Germline V gene lookup returns CDR1 SGHRS and CDR2 YFSETQ. The CDR3 totals 16 residues. The CDR3 DNA reads TGCGCCAGCAGCTTGGTAGGGCAGGGGGCAAACAATGAGCAGTTCTTC. It translates to CASSLVGQGANNEQFF.

The chain links TRBV7-2 to TRBJ2-3; 8 nucleotides match TRBD1. CDR3 size: 14 residues. CDR1 is SGHTA and CDR2 is FQGNSA in the germline V gene. V was pared by 1 base and J by 4 bases, with 1 base of the junction left unmatched. The CDR3, as DNA: TGTGCCAGCAGCTTAGGACAGGGGTCAGATACGCAGTATTTT. Amino acid sequence: CASSLGQGSDTQYF.

The V gene is TRBV6-1, the J gene TRBJ1-2; 7 bases map to TRBD1. Trimming cost V 4 bases and J 2 bases; bases outside gene matches: 4. In germline, CDR1 is MNHNS, CDR2 SASEGT. CDR3 length equals 14 residues. CDR3 in amino acids: CASSGQGFNYGYTF. CDR3 bases: TGTGCCAGCAGTGGACAGGGATTCAACTATGGCTACACCTTC.

The chain combines TRBV19 with TRBJ2-2; TRBD1 might be the D (6 bases). The germline V gene has CDR1 LNHDA and CDR2 SQIVND (reference sequence). V was trimmed by 1 base and J by 4 bases, leaving 10 bases between them. The CDR3 totals 15 residues. CDR3 DNA: TGTGCCAGTAGTATAGCGACAGGCCCCACCGGGGAGCTGTTTTTT. This sequence encodes CASSIATGPTGELFF.

This clone was counted once. V gene TRBV5-3 combines with J gene TRBJ2-3, with 7 bases matching TRBD2. TRBV5-3 carries the ORF label, with uncertain function. V lost 0 bases, J lost 0 bases, and 4 bases stayed unmatched. The CDR3 totals 16 residues. The CDR3 sequence: CARSLGGTNSTDTQYF. The CDR3 DNA reads as TGTGCCAGAAGCTTGGGGGGGACTAACAGCACAGATACGCAGTATTTT.

The V gene is TRBV9, the J gene TRBJ2-1; possibly TRBD2 for D (6 bases). This CDR3 region has 15 residues. Trimming cost V 0 bases and J 4 bases, with 11 bases left between them. Germline V gives CDR1 SGDLS, CDR2 YYNGEE. This chain's CDR3 is CASSVGGLPYNEQFF. The DNA for the CDR3 is TGTGCCAGCAGCGTAGGAGGACTACCTTACAATGAGCAGTTCTTC.

The gene calls are TRBV7-9 and TRBJ2-7; a weak D match, TRBD1 (6 bases). The CDR3 runs 14 residues. The V gene lost 5 bases and the J gene lost 0 bases, with 11 bases spanning the gap. CDR1 and CDR2 (germline): SEHNR, FQNEAQ (reference sequence). The CDR3 protein is CASSPTGPSYEQYF. Here the CDR3 DNA reads TGTGCCAGCAGCCCAACAGGGCCCTCCTACGAGCAGTACTTC.

DNA for the CDR3: TGTGCCAGCAGTTACACCGGGATCGGGGGCACTGAAGCTTTCTTT. It translates to CASSYTGIGGTEAFF. The genes are TRBV6-5 and TRBJ1-1; the D gene is possibly TRBD1 (5 bases). V was clipped by 2 bases and J by 4 bases, with 14 bases between them. The CDR3 is 15 residues long. The germline gives CDR1 MNHEY, CDR2 SVGAGI.

This rearrangement joins TRBV6-5 to TRBJ2-2, with 9 bases aligning to TRBD1. The CDR3 consists of 15 residues. Germline values: CDR1 MNHEY, CDR2 SVGAGI. The V and J ends lost 6 bases and 4 bases, in that order; junction bases with no gene match: 6. CDR3 sequence reads: CASRPRQGGTGELFF. The CDR3 DNA is TGTGCCAGCAGACCCCGACAGGGGGGCACCGGGGAGCTGTTTTTT.

V is TRBV5-1 and J is TRBJ2-2, with D perhaps matching TRBD1 (6 bases). Looked up from germline, CDR1 is SGHRS and CDR2 is YFSETQ. CDR3 size: 15 residues. The V end was cut by 1 base, the J end by 4 bases, with 11 bases between. The CDR3 loop reads CASSLSGVGTGELFF. CDR3 nucleotide sequence: TGCGCCAGCAGCTTGTCAGGGGTTGGCACCGGGGAGCTGTTTTTT.

The chain couples TRBV6-4 to TRBJ2-2; TRBD1 might be the D (5 bases). Germline CDR1 MRHNA, CDR2 SNTAGT. The CDR3 has 14 amino acids. Trimming stripped 4 bases from V and 2 bases from J, with 8 bases between. This CDR3 is CASSAQGNTGELFF. CDR3 DNA: TGTGCCAGCAGTGCCCAGGGAAACACCGGGGAGCTGTTTTTT.